A selection of T cell receptor beta chains follows, all from one sample in a study of somatic mutations in cytotoxic T cells in rheumatoid arthritis. Profiled with immunoSEQ multiplex PCR; TCRdb holds only in-frame clones, not every one. The data hold fewer than 25,000 clones, with more than 65% observed a single time. Sequencing was performed on CD8+ T cells sorted from blood. The receptors were sampled from an adult with rheumatoid arthritis. CDR3s include the opening cysteine and the closing phenylalanine or tryptophan. The D gene is left open where the match is weak. Not all rows give a size; the values are once, few, many and, for expanded clones, a class.

J gene | V gene | D gene | clone size | CDR3 DNA | CDR3 protein
TRBJ2-3 | TRBV7-8 | . | . | TGTGCCAGCAGCCACTACGTCCGGGGCGTTAGCACAGATACGCAGTATTTT | CASSHYVRGVSTDTQYF
TRBJ2-1 | TRBV2 | . | . | TGTGCCAGCTCATCGAGCTCCTACAATGAGCAGTTCTTC | CASSSSSYNEQFF
TRBJ1-1 | TRBV11-3 | TRBD1 | few | TGTGCCAGCAGCCTTACAGGGGTGAACACTGAAGCTTTCTTT | CASSLTGVNTEAFF
TRBJ2-7 | TRBV4-3 | . | . | TGCGCCAGCAGCCAAGCGGACGGGACCTACGAGCAGTACTTC | CASSQADGTYEQYF
TRBJ2-7 | TRBV25-1 | . | . | TGTGCCAGCAGCTTAGGATACGAGCAGTACTTC | CASSLGYEQYF
TRBJ2-7 | TRBV4-2 | . | . | TGTGCCAGCAGCAAACCGGGGACCATGGGCGAGCAGTACTTC | CASSKPGTMGEQYF
TRBJ2-5 | TRBV7-2 | TRBD2 | . | TGTGCCAGCAGCTTTCTAGCGGGGGGCGAGACCCAGTACTTC | CASSFLAGGETQYF
TRBJ2-2 | TRBV9 | TRBD2 | . | TGTGCCAGCAGCGTAGGACCGGTTCTAGCGGGGGGCCCCACCGGGGAGCTGTTTTTT | CASSVGPVLAGGPTGELFF
TRBJ2-1 | TRBV27 | . | once | TGTGCCAGCAGGGACATCCGAAAGCCCAGTGAGCAGTTCTTC | CASRDIRKPSEQFF
TRBJ1-6 | TRBV6-5 | TRBD1 | . | TGTGCCAGCAGTTACTTACAGGGGGTGGGTAATTCACCCCTCCACTTT | CASSYLQGVGNSPLHF
TRBJ1-6 | TRBV4-3 | . | . | TGCGCCAGCAGCCAAGAGTCGTGGAATTCACCCCTCCACTTT | CASSQESWNSPLHF
TRBJ2-1 | TRBV27 | TRBD1 | . | TGTGCCAGCAGTGACAGGGGGCTCAATGAGCAGTTCTTC | CASSDRGLNEQFF
TRBJ2-1 | TRBV15 | . | . | TGTGCCACCAGCCCGGACGCATACAATGAGCAGTTCTTC | CATSPDAYNEQFF
TRBJ2-7 | TRBV2 | . | once | TGTGCCAGCAGTGGGCGGGTCTCCTACGAGCAGTACTTC | CASSGRVSYEQYF
TRBJ2-7 | TRBV14 | . | . | TGTGCCAGCAGCCTACAGTACGAGCAGTACTTC | CASSLQYEQYF
TRBJ2-7 | TRBV2 | . | . | TGTGCCAGCACCTCCTCCGGGCCGCAGTACTTC | CASTSSGPQYF
TRBJ2-3 | TRBV7-9 | . | . | TGTGCCAGCAGCCCGGGGACGAAATGGTACTTGTATTTT | CASSPGTKWYLYF
TRBJ1-2 | TRBV5-6 | . | . | TGTGCCAGCAGCCTGGGTGGTAGCTATGGCTACACCTTC | CASSLGGSYGYTF
TRBJ2-3 | TRBV6-6 | TRBD1 | . | TGTGCCAGCAGTTACCCCCCAGGGGGCGTCACAGATACGCAGTATTTT | CASSYPPGGVTDTQYF
TRBJ2-1 | TRBV6-4 | . | . | TGTGCCAGCAGTGATGGCGCCTATGAGCAGTTCTTC | CASSDGAYEQFF
TRBJ2-1 | TRBV7-9 | TRBD2 | . | TGTGCCAGCAGCTTAGCGTCGAGCGGGAGTAAGGTTGAGCAGTTCTTC | CASSLASSGSKVEQFF
TRBJ1-3 | TRBV7-2 | TRBD1 | . | TGTGCCAGCAGCCGGGACAGGGGGCCGGGTGGAAACACCATATATTTT | CASSRDRGPGGNTIYF
TRBJ1-3 | TRBV13 | . | . | TGTGCCAGCAGCCGGGGCCGCGGGAACACCATATATTTT | CASSRGRGNTIYF
TRBJ2-5 | TRBV5-1 | TRBD2 | . | TGCGCCAGCAGCTTCCCCGTTGCTAGCGGGGGGGCGACGGCTGAGACCCAGTACTTC | CASSFPVASGGATAETQYF
TRBJ2-1 | TRBV4-1 | TRBD2 | . | TGCGCCAGCACGGGGGGGCGGGGGAATGAGCAGTTCTTC | CASTGGRGNEQFF
TRBJ2-1 | TRBV6-6 | TRBD1 | . | TGTGCCAGCAGTTCTCCCAGGGGGTTGACCTACAATGAGCAGTTCTTC | CASSSPRGLTYNEQFF
TRBJ2-1 | TRBV6-5 | . | . | TGTGCCAGCAGTTATTCGGCAGAATACAATGAGCAGTTCTTC | CASSYSAEYNEQFF
TRBJ2-7 | TRBV6-1 | . | few | TGTGCCAGCTATTTCCGGGACGGCTTCTACGAGCAGTACTTC | CASYFRDGFYEQYF
TRBJ2-1 | TRBV30 | TRBD2 | . | TGTGCCTGGAAAGTCCCGGGAGGGCCTCCTGAGCAGTTCTTC | CAWKVPGGPPEQFF